Shown below are 19 T cell receptor beta chains from a single sample sequenced in a study of blood T cell repertoires in COVID-19. Using immunoSEQ multiplex PCR, the repertoire was profiled, and TCRdb retains in-frame clones only, with some absent. This sample carries about 200,000 clones, 80% of them seen once, and the ten largest clones take over 7%. Sequenced sample: peripheral blood. These TCRs come from a woman in her 70s with acute or convalescent COVID-19.

This clone appeared a single time. V and J are TRBV2 and TRBJ2-7; 8 nucleotides align to TRBD2. The V segment lost 4 bases and the J segment 2 bases; nucleotides outside the gene matches: 7. Per germline, CDR1 SNHLY and CDR2 FYNNEI. This CDR3 region has 15 residues. In nucleotides, the CDR3 is TGTGCCAGCAGTGTTAAAGCGGGGGCCACCTACGAGCAGTACTTC. This translates into CASSVKAGATYEQYF.

The CDR3 here is CASSSDRDVGTF. The CDR3, as DNA: TGCGCCAGCAGCTCCGACAGGGATGTGGGCACCTTC. The V call is TRBV5-1, the J call TRBJ1-2, with 7 bases lining up with TRBD1. The CDR3 is made up of 12 amino acids. Germline CDR1 SGHRS, CDR2 YFSETQ. Trimming at V came to 3 bases and at J to 13 bases, leaving 9 bases not matched to a gene. Together with reference TRBV5-1 and TRBJ1-2, the CDR3 gives the full variable domain: KAGVTQTPRYLIKTRGQQVTLSCSPISGHRSVSWYQQTPGQGLQFLFEYFSETQRNKGNFPGRFSGRQFSNSRSEMNVSTLELGDSALYLCASSSDRDVGTFGSGTRLTVV.

This clone appeared a single time. The genes are TRBV12-5 and TRBJ1-1, with 9 bases matching TRBD1. After removal of 6 bases from V and 11 bases from J, the junction contained 13 bases not matched to a gene. Germline CDR1 reads LGHNT; CDR2 reads FRNRAP. CDR3 length equals 14 residues. The CDR3 loop reads CASGLSSGTGLAFF. The CDR3 nucleotides are TGTGCTAGTGGACTGAGCTCCGGGACAGGGTTGGCTTTCTTT. The full variable domain, with the rest looked up from reference TRBV12-5 and TRBJ1-1, is DARVTQTPRHKVTEMGQEVTMRCQPILGHNTVFWYRQTMMQGLELLAYFRNRAPLDDSGMPKDRFSAEMPDATLATLKIQPSEPRDSAVYFCASGLSSGTGLAFFGQGTRLTVV.

The chain is built from TRBV6-2 or TRBV6-3 and TRBJ2-5; weak D call: TRBD1 (6 bases). The CDR3 consists of 15 residues. Germline CDR1 and CDR2: MNHEY and SVGEGT. V was cut by 6 bases and J by 4 bases, with 18 bases left in between. In DNA, the CDR3 is TGTGCCAGCAGCCCCCACAGGGTAAAGGGAGAGACCCAGTACTTC. Translating it yields CASSPHRVKGETQYF.

CDR3 coding DNA: TGTGCCAGCAGCTTAGGTGGAGTGGGCTATGGCTACACCTTC. It specifies CASSLGGVGYGYTF. The chain uses TRBV7-9 and TRBJ1-2; D remains ambiguous. Trimming took 1 base from V and 4 from J, leaving 10 bases between them. The CDR3 length is 14 residues. Looked up from germline, CDR1 is SEHNR and CDR2 is FQNEAQ (reference sequence).

This clone was seen a few times. The chain couples TRBV4-1 to TRBJ2-2; D call uncertain. The CDR3 has 15 amino acids. Germline CDR1 MGHRA, CDR2 YSYEKL. V was cut by 3 bases and J by 0 bases, with 8 bases left in between. CDR3 coding DNA: TGCGCCAGCAGCCACCCCCTAACGAACACCGGGGAGCTGTTTTTT. Amino acids: CASSHPLTNTGELFF.

The chain is built from TRBV11-2 and TRBJ2-5, with a possible D match to TRBD2 (5 bases). Trimming removed 2 bases from V and 3 bases from J, with 10 bases in between. The CDR3 has 14 residues. Germline V lookup: CDR1 SGHAT, CDR2 FQNNGV. The CDR3 nucleotides are TGTGCCAGCAGCTTAAACCTCGGGGAAGAGACCCAGTACTTC. As protein: CASSLNLGEETQYF.

The V and J genes are TRBV7-6 and TRBJ2-2, with D tentatively TRBD1 (6 bases). The CDR3 contains 15 residues. Germline CDR1 SGHVS, CDR2 FNYEAQ. Trimming pared 1 base from V and 2 bases from J, leaving 8 bases between. CDR3 loop: CASSLEGHNTGELFF. Here the CDR3 DNA reads TGTGCCAGCAGCTTAGAGGGACACAACACCGGGGAGCTGTTTTTT.

This chain connects TRBV3-1 (or the pseudogene TRBV3-2) to TRBJ2-7, with 9 bases lining up with TRBD1. V was clipped by 3 bases and J by 3 bases; unmatched bases: 12. Germline CDR1 LGHDT, CDR2 YNNKEL (reference sequence). This CDR3 contains 17 residues. In DNA form, the CDR3 reads TGTGCCAGCAGCCAGGAGATACAGGGGGCAACTCTCTACGAGCAGTACTTC. This gives the protein CASSQEIQGATLYEQYF.

This chain uses TRBV4-3 with TRBJ2-7; perhaps TRBD1 as D (6 bases). In germline, CDR1 is LGHNA, CDR2 YSLEER. V was shortened by 0 bases and J by 2 bases, with 11 bases between the two germline ends. The CDR3 is 15 amino acids. The CDR3 sequence is CASSQEGQGPYEQYF. In DNA form, the CDR3 reads TGCGCCAGCAGCCAAGAAGGGCAGGGGCCCTACGAGCAGTACTTC.

The V call is TRBV7-9, the J call TRBJ1-4, with D tentatively TRBD1 (6 bases). Germline values: CDR1 SEHNR, CDR2 FQNEAQ (reference sequence). The CDR3 length is 12 residues. Trimming stripped 5 bases from V and 8 bases from J, with 9 bases between. This CDR3 is CASSADREKLFF. The CDR3 DNA sequence: TGTGCCAGCAGCGCGGACAGAGAAAAACTGTTTTTT. Drawing the rest from reference TRBV7-9 and TRBJ1-4, the complete variable domain is DTGVSQNPRHKITKRGQNVTFRCDPISEHNRLYWYRQTLGQGPEFLTYFQNEAQLEKSRLLSDRFSAERPKGSFSTLEIQRTEQGDSAMYLCASSADREKLFFGSGTQLSVL.

The CDR3 nucleotides read TGTGCCAGCAGCTTCCCCGTCTTGGCTAGCACAGATACGCAGTATTTT. Translation gives CASSFPVLASTDTQYF. V is TRBV7-2 and J is TRBJ2-3; D gene ambiguous. This CDR3 is 16 amino acids long. Germline V lookup: CDR1 SGHTA, CDR2 FQGNSA. V was trimmed by 3 bases and J by 0 bases, leaving 13 bases between them. The entire variable domain, with the rest obtained from reference TRBV7-2 and TRBJ2-3, is as follows: GAGVSQSPSNKVTEKGKDVELRCDPISGHTALYWYRQSLGQGLEFLIYFQGNSAPDKSGLPSDRFSAERTGGSVSTLTIQRTQQEDSAVYLCASSFPVLASTDTQYFGPGTRLTVL.

This clone was detected a few times. The genes are TRBV24-1 and TRBJ1-2, with TRBD1 matching 7 bases. Germline CDR1 is KGHDR and CDR2 is SFDVKD. CDR3 length equals 15 residues. With 4 bases clipped from V and 4 bases from J, the junction kept 8 bases outside the gene matches. The CDR3 region is CATSDPRQGPYGYTF. The CDR3 DNA sequence: TGTGCCACCAGTGACCCGAGACAGGGTCCCTATGGCTACACCTTC.

The chain has TRBV10-2 and TRBJ1-5; D gene unclear. Between the trimmed V and J ends, which lost 8 bases and 3 bases, there was a span of 11 bases. The CDR3 is 13 amino acids. From germline, CDR1 is WSHSY and CDR2 SAAADI. The DNA for the CDR3 is TGCGCCAGCCGGGATGGGAACAATCAGCCCCAGCATTTT. The encoded protein is CASRDGNNQPQHF.

The V call is TRBV6-1, the J call TRBJ1-6; D is possibly TRBD1 (5 bases). V shed 3 bases and J shed 8 bases, with 8 bases lying between them. The CDR3 length is 13 residues. Per germline, CDR1 MNHNS and CDR2 SASEGT. CDR3 residues: CASSEGTHSPLHF. The CDR3 DNA is TGTGCCAGCAGTGAGGGGACTCATTCACCCCTCCACTTT.

CDR3 in amino acids: CASSPGTTGQPQHF. In DNA, the CDR3 is TGTGCCAGCTCACCTGGTACCACGGGTCAGCCCCAGCATTTT. This chain joins TRBV18 and TRBJ1-5; D call uncertain. This CDR3 contains 14 residues. The germline V gene encodes CDR1 KGHSH and CDR2 LQKENI. Trimming removed 3 bases from V and 6 bases from J, with 12 bases in between.

The rearrangement uses TRBV19 and TRBJ2-1; weak D call: TRBD2 (5 bases). Germline-derived CDR1 and CDR2 are LNHDA and SQIVND (reference sequence). V lost 10 bases to trimming and J lost 0 bases, with 19 bases between them. The length of the CDR3 is 16 residues. In DNA form, the CDR3 reads TGTGCCACCCCCTCTACCCCGGGGTCCTCCTACAATGAGCAGTTCTTC. Translation: CATPSTPGSSYNEQFF. The variable domain in full, with the rest retrieved from reference TRBV19 and TRBJ2-1, is DGGITQSPKYLFRKEGQNVTLSCEQNLNHDAMYWYRQDPGQGLRLIYYSQIVNDFQKGDIAEGYSVSREKKESFPLTVTSAQKNPTAFYLCATPSTPGSSYNEQFFGPGTRLTVL.

This chain connects TRBV2 to TRBJ2-7, with 8 bases matching TRBD1. Germline V gene sequence: CDR1 SNHLY, CDR2 FYNNEI. This CDR3 region has 13 residues. With V trimmed by 8 bases and J by 4 bases, 7 bases remained unmatched. The CDR3 DNA reads TGTGCCAGCGGATCCAGGGGGCAGTACGAGCAGTACGTC. Protein: CASGSRGQYEQYV.

The chain links TRBV19 to TRBJ2-7; TRBD1 agrees at 8 bases. Germline CDR1 is LNHDA and CDR2 is SQIVND (reference sequence). Trimming removed 3 bases from V and 4 bases from J; junction bases left unmatched: 5. The CDR3 covers 14 residues. The CDR3 DNA reads as TGTGCCAGTAGTATTCGAACAGGGGGGTACGAGCAGTACTTC. Amino acids: CASSIRTGGYEQYF.